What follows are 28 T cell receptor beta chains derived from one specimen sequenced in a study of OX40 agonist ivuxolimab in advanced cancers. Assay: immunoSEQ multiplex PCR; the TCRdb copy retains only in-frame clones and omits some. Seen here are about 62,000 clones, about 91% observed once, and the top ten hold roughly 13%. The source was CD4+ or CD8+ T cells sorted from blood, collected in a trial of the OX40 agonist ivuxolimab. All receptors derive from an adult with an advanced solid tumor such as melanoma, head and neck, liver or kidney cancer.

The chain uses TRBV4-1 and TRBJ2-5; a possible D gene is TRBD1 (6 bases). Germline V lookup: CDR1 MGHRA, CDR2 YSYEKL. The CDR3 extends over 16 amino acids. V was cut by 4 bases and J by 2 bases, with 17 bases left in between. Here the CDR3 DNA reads TGCGCCAGCAGCCCTACCCCGGGCAGGGGACAAGAGACCCAGTACTTC. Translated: CASSPTPGRGQETQYF.

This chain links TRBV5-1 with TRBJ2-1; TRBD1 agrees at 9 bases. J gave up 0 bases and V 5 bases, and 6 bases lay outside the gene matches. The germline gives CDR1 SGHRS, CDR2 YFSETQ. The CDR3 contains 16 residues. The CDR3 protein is CASRPGTGYSYNEQFF. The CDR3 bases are TGCGCCAGCAGACCCGGGACAGGGTACTCCTACAATGAGCAGTTCTTC.

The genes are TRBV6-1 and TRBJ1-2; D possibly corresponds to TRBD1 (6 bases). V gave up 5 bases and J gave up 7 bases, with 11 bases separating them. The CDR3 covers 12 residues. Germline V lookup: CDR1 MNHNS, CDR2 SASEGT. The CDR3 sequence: CASSRQVSGYTF. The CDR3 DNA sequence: TGTGCCAGCAGTAGACAGGTATCTGGCTACACCTTC.

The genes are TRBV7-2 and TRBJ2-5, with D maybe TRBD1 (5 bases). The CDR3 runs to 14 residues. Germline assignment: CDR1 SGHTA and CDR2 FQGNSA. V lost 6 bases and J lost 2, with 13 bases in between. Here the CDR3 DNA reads TGTGCCAGCAGGACAGTGGTCATACAAGAGACCCAGTACTTC. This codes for CASRTVVIQETQYF.

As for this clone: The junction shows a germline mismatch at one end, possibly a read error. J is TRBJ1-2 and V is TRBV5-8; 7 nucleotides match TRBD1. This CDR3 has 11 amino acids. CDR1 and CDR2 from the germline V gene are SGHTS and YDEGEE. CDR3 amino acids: CASSYPGQPLF. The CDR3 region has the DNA TGTGCCAGCAGTTATCCGGGACAGCCGCTCTTC.

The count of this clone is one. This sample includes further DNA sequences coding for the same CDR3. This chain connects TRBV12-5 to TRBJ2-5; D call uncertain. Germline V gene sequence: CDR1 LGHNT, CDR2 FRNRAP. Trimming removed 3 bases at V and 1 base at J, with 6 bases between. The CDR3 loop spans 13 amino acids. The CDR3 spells CASGFGGQETQYF. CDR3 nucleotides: TGTGCTAGTGGTTTCGGCGGCCAAGAGACCCAGTACTTC.

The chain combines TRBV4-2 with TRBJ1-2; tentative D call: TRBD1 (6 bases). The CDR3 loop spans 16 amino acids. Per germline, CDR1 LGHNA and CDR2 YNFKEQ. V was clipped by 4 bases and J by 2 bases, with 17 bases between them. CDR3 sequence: CASSPYLQGPNYGYTF. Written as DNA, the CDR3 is TGTGCCAGCAGCCCTTACTTACAGGGACCGAACTATGGCTACACCTTC.

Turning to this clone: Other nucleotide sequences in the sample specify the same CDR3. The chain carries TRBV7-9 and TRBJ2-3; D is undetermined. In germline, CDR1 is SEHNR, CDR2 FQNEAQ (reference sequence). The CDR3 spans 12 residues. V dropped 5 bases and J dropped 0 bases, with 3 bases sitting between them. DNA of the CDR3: TGTGCCAGCAGCCTTAGCACAGATACGCAGTATTTT. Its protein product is CASSLSTDTQYF.

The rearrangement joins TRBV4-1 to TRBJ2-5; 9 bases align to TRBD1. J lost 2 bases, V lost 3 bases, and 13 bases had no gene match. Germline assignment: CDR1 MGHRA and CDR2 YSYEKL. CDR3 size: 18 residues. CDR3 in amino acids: CASSHPPSGTGMQETQYF. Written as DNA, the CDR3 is TGCGCCAGCAGCCACCCTCCCTCCGGGACAGGGATGCAAGAGACCCAGTACTTC.

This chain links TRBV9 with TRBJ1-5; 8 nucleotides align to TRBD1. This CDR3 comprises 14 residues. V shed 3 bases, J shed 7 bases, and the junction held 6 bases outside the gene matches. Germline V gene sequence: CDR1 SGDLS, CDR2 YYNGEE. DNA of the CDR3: TGTGCCAGCAGCGCAGGGGGCGCGGGGCAGCCCCAGCATTTT. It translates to CASSAGGAGQPQHF.

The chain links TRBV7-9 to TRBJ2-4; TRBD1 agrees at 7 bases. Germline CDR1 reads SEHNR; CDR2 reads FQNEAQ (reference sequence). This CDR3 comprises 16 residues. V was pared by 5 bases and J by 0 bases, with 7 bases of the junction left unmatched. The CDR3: CASSRQGSIAKNIQYF. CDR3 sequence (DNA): TGTGCCAGCAGCAGACAGGGAAGTATAGCCAAAAACATTCAGTACTTC.

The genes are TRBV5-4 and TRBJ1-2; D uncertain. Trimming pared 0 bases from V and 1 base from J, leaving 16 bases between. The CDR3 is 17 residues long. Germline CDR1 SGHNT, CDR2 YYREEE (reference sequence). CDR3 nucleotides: TGTGCCAGCAGCTTGGACGTGGAAACACACCTTAACTATGGCTACACCTTC. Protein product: CASSLDVETHLNYGYTF. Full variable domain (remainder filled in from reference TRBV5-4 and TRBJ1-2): ETGVTQSPTHLIKTRGQQVTLRCSSQSGHNTVSWYQQALGQGPQFIFQYYREEENGRGNFPPRFSGLQFPNYSSELNVNALELDDSALYLCASSLDVETHLNYGYTFGSGTRLTVV.

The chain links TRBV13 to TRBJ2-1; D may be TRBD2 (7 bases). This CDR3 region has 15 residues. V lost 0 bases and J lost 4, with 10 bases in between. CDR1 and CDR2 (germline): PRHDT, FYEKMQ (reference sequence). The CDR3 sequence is CASSLGGRGYNEQFF. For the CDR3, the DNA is TGTGCCAGCAGCTTAGGAGGGAGGGGGTACAATGAGCAGTTCTTC.

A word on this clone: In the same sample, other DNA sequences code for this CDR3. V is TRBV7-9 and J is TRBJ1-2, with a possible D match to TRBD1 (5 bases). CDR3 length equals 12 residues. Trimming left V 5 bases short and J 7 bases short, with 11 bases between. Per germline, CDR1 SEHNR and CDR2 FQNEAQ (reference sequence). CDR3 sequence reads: CASSLGGGGYTF. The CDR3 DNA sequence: TGTGCCAGCAGCCTGGGGGGTGGTGGCTACACCTTC.

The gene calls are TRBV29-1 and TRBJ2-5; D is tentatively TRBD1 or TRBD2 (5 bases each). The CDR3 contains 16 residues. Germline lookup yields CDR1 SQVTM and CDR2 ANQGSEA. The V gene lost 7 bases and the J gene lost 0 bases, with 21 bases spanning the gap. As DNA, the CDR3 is TGCAGCGAAGATATAACCTGGGGGTCATACCAAGAGACCCAGTACTTC. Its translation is CSEDITWGSYQETQYF.

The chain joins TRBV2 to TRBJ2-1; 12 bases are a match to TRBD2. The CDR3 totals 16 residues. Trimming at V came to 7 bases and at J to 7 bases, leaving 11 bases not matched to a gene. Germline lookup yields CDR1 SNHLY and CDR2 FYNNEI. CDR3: CASIPPTSGGTNEQFF. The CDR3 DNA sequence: TGTGCCAGCATTCCGCCGACTAGCGGGGGTACGAATGAGCAGTTCTTC.

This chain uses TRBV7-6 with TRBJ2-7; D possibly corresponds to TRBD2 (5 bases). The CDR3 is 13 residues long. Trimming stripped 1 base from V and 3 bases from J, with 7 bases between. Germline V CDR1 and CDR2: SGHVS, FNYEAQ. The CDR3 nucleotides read TGTGCCAGCAGCTTAGGGGGAGTCTACGAGCAGTACTTC. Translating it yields CASSLGGVYEQYF.

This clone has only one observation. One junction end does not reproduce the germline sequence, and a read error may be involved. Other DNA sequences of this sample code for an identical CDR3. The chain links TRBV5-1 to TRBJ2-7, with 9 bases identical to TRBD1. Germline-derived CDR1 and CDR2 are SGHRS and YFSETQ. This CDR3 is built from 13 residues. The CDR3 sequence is CASSLGQGGEQYF. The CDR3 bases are TGTGCCAGCAGCTTGGGACAGGGAGGCGAGCAGTACTTC. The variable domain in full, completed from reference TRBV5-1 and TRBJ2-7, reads KAGVTQTPRYLIKTRGQQVTLSCSPISGHRSVSWYQQTPGQGLQFLFEYFSETQRNKGNFPGRFSGRQFSNSRSEMNVSTLELGDSALYLCASSLGQGGEQYFGPGTRLTVT.

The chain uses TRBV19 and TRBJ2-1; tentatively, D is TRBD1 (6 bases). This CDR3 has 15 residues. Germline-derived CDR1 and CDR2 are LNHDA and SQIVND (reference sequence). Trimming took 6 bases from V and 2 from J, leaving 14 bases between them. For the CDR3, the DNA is TGTGCCAGTAGCCCCAGACAGGCAACCTACAATGAGCAGTTCTTC. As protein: CASSPRQATYNEQFF.

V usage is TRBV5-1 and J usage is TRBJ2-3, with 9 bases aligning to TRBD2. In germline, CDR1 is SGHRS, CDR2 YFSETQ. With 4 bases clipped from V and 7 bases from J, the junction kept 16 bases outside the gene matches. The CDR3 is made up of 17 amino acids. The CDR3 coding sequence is TGCGCCAGCAGCGGGGCGACTAGCGGTGATCCTCCAAATACGCAGTATTTT. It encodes CASSGATSGDPPNTQYF. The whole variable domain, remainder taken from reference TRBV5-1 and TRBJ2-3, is KAGVTQTPRYLIKTRGQQVTLSCSPISGHRSVSWYQQTPGQGLQFLFEYFSETQRNKGNFPGRFSGRQFSNSRSEMNVSTLELGDSALYLCASSGATSGDPPNTQYFGPGTRLTVL.

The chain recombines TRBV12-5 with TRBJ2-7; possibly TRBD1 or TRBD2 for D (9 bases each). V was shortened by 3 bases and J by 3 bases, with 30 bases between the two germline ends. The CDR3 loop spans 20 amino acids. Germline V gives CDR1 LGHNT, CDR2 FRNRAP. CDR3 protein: CASGLGGTGIIRTSVYEQYF. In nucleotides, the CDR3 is TGTGCTAGTGGTTTAGGCGGGACAGGGATCATTCGGACTAGCGTCTACGAGCAGTACTTC.

CDR3 DNA sequence: TGTGCCAGCAGCCAGATAGAGACAGGGGTGGTGAACACTGAAGCTTTCTTT. Translating it yields CASSQIETGVVNTEAFF. The chain uses TRBV14 and TRBJ1-1; 8 bases are shared with TRBD1. CDR1 and CDR2 from the germline V gene are SGHDN and FVKESK. The CDR3 length is 17 residues. The ends lost 3 bases at V and 0 bases at J; junction bases unmatched: 9.

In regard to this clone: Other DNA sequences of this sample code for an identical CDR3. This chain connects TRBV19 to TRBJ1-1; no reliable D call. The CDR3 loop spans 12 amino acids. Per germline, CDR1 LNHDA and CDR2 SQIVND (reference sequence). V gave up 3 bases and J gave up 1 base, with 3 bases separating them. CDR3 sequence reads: CASSIGNTEAFF. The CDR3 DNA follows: TGTGCCAGTAGTATTGGGAACACTGAAGCTTTCTTT.

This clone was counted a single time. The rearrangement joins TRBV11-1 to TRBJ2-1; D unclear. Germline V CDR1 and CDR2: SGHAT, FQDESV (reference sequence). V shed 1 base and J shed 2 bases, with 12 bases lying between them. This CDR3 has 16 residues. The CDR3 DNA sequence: TGTGCCAGCAGCTTAGGGTGGTCCGGCACCTACAATGAGCAGTTCTTC. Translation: CASSLGWSGTYNEQFF.

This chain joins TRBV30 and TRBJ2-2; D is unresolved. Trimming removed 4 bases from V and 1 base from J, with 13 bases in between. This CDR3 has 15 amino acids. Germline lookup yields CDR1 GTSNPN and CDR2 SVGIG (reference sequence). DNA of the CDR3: TGTGCCTGGAACCACGGTAGGGTGAACACCGGGGAGCTGTTTTTT. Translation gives CAWNHGRVNTGELFF.

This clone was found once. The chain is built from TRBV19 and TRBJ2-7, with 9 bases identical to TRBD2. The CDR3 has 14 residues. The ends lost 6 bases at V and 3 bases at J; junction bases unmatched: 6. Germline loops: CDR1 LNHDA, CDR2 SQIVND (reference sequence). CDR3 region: CASSPARGGYEQYF. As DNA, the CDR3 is TGTGCCAGTAGCCCGGCGCGGGGGGGCTACGAGCAGTACTTC.

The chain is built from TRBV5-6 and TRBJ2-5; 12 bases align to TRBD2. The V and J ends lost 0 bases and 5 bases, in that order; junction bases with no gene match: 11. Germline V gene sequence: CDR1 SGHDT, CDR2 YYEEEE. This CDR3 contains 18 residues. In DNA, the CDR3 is TGTGCCAGCAGCTTGGCCGGGACTAGCGGGTCCCGCGGGGAGACCCAGTACTTC. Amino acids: CASSLAGTSGSRGETQYF.

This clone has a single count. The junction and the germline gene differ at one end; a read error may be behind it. CDR3: CAGSLGRGGYEQYF. The CDR3 DNA is TGTGCCGGCAGCTTAGGCCGCGGAGGGTACGAGCAGTACTTC. The gene calls are TRBV13 and TRBJ2-7, with D possibly TRBD2 on 6 matching bases. Germline lookup yields CDR1 PRHDT and CDR2 FYEKMQ (reference sequence). The CDR3 runs to 14 residues.